This T cell receptor beta chain stems from a study of regulatory T cells in long-lasting Graves disease. Points from the study as a whole: Newly diagnosed Graves' patients exceeded persistent ones in TCR diversity. Persistent disease exhibited a predilection for TRBV28, TRBJ1-2 and TRBJ2-5. Possibly, too few samples lowered accuracy.

A note on this clonotype: No antigen is known for it.

Sample time point: newly diagnosed GD, antithyroid drugs for less than 3 months. PBMCs provided the RNA from which the TCR library was made. With iRepertoire HTBI primers and Arm-PCR of CDR3 regions, TCR beta libraries were built. TCRdb independently ran MiXCR on the multiplex PCR reads; one entry per CDR3 protein. Of 530,000 or so distinct CDR3 sequences detected, less than 15% appear once; the ten largest clones hold 8.5% to 10%. The CDR3 length is 13 residues. Trimming took off 6 bases at V and 8 bases at J, with 16 bases between the two ends. Germline V gene lookup returns CDR1 MNHNS and CDR2 SASEGT. Separately, the same data were catalogued under a study of T cells in Graves' hyperthyroidism and ophthalmopathy. That work adds: A patient was excluded if there was uncontrolled infection, other autoimmune disease, pregnancy or lactation.

The gene calls are TRBV6-1 and TRBJ1-2; tentatively, D is TRBD1 (6 bases). The receptor was isolated from a young man with Graves disease. Sequencing was performed on peripheral blood mononuclear cells (PBMCs), taken at new diagnosis, from a patient treated with antithyroid drugs. CDR3 in DNA: TGTGCCAGCAGCCCGGACAGACCCCACGGCTACACCTTC. Its translation is CASSPDRPHGYTF.